Listed below are T cell receptor beta chains from one sample, sequenced in a study of identical twins. TCRdb analysed the 5' RACE reads with MiXCR anew, one entry per CDR3 protein. This table holds about 570,000 distinct CDR3 sequences, more than 9% found once. These same data were also listed under a study on yellow fever vaccine responses in identical twins.

The sequencing input was PBMCs. The receptors derive from a woman in her late teens or twenties in good health. CDR3s include the opening cysteine and the closing phenylalanine or tryptophan. The D gene is left open where the match is weak. Size is omitted from some rows. Given values are once, few, many or a class for expanded clones.

size	J	D	V	length	CDR3	DNA
-	TRBJ2-3	TRBD2	TRBV6-2/TRBV6-3	19	CASSPPPAGAVGHSDTQYF	TGTGCCAGCAGTCCCCCCCCCGCGGGAGCGGTGGGGCACTCAGATACGCAGTATTTT
many	TRBJ2-3	TRBD1	TRBV29-1	15	CSVPHGDRGTDTQYF	TGCAGCGTCCCGCATGGGGACAGGGGAACAGATACGCAGTATTTT
few	TRBJ2-7	-	TRBV28	13	CASSLLSGYEQYF	TGTGCCAGCAGTTTATTGTCCGGGTACGAGCAGTACTTC
-	TRBJ2-1	-	TRBV29-1	14	CSVEGLAIYNEQFF	TGCAGCGTTGAGGGGCTAGCGATCTACAATGAGCAGTTCTTC
many	TRBJ1-5	-	TRBV12-3/TRBV12-4	15	CASRNQGNSNQPQHF	TGTGCCAGCAGAAATCAGGGGAACAGCAATCAGCCCCAGCATTTT
-	TRBJ2-7	-	TRBV3-1	17	CASSQDTRFRGRGEQYF	TGTGCCAGCAGCCAGGACACCAGATTCAGGGGACGGGGCGAGCAGTACTTC
few	TRBJ2-5	-	TRBV29-1	13	CSVDPGQAETQYF	TGCAGCGTTGACCCTGGGCAGGCAGAGACCCAGTACTTC
-	TRBJ1-1	-	TRBV12-3/TRBV12-4	15	CASSLRTGTLSEAFF	TGTGCCAGCAGTTTAAGAACAGGGACCCTTTCTGAAGCTTTCTTT
many	TRBJ1-4	TRBD1	TRBV12-3/TRBV12-4	15	CASSPQGAIGEKLFF	TGTGCCAGCAGTCCACAGGGGGCAATTGGTGAAAAACTGTTTTTT
few	TRBJ2-5	TRBD1	TRBV7-9	16	CASSSETMTGGETQYF	TGTGCCAGCAGCTCTGAGACTATGACAGGGGGAGAGACCCAGTACTTC
many	TRBJ2-7	-	TRBV19	14	CASTRDLGSYEQYF	TGTGCCAGTACCCGAGACCTGGGATCCTACGAGCAGTACTTC
-	TRBJ2-7	-	TRBV6-2/TRBV6-3	13	CASSYLSGYEQYF	TGTGCCAGCAGTTACTTGTCGGGATACGAGCAGTACTTC
-	TRBJ2-1	-	TRBV15	14	CATSFNPGMAEQFF	TGTGCCACCAGTTTTAACCCGGGGATGGCTGAGCAGTTCTTC
-	TRBJ1-2	-	TRBV29-1	14	CSVEDGGFGYGYTF	TGCAGCGTTGAAGATGGGGGCTTTGGCTATGGCTACACCTTC
few	TRBJ2-3	-	TRBV29-1	15	CSVVGGGIPTGTQYF	TGCAGCGTTGTGGGGGGCGGCATTCCCACAGGTACGCAGTATTTT
-	TRBJ2-5	TRBD2	TRBV19	15	CASSLGTSGSLTQYF	TGTGCCAGTAGTCTTGGGACTAGCGGGAGTTTGACCCAGTACTTC
-	TRBJ1-2	-	TRBV29-1	12	CSVDRGINGYTF	TGCAGCGTTGATAGGGGAATTAATGGCTACACCTTC
-	TRBJ2-1	-	TRBV9	14	CASAPRTADNEQFF	TGTGCCAGCGCCCCCCGGACAGCGGACAATGAGCAGTTCTTC
few	TRBJ2-1	-	TRBV7-3	16	CASSLLGGAANNEQFF	TGTGCCAGCAGCTTACTAGGGGGGGCGGCAAACAATGAGCAGTTCTTC
many	TRBJ2-7	-	TRBV5-1	15	CASSSGLLDSDEQYF	TGCGCCAGCAGCTCCGGACTCCTCGACTCGGACGAGCAGTACTTC
few	TRBJ2-1	-	TRBV6-5	15	CASSFGSKGSNEQFF	TGTGCCAGCAGTTTTGGGTCGAAGGGTTCAAATGAGCAGTTCTTC
few	TRBJ2-7	TRBD2	TRBV7-2	15	CASSFGLAVSNEQYF	TGTGCCAGCAGCTTCGGACTAGCGGTGTCTAACGAGCAGTACTTC
many	TRBJ2-1	-	TRBV5-1	17	CASSYMGRVRAYNEQFF	TGCGCCAGCAGCTACATGGGACGGGTAAGGGCCTACAATGAGCAGTTCTTC
-	TRBJ2-1	TRBD2	TRBV30	15	CAWSIGTSGRDEQFF	TGTGCCTGGAGTATAGGGACTAGCGGGAGGGATGAGCAGTTCTTC
many	TRBJ1-1	-	TRBV15	13	CATSRAEYPRAFF	TGTGCCACCAGCAGAGCGGAGTACCCTCGGGCTTTCTTT
-	TRBJ2-2	TRBD2	TRBV4-1	21	CASSQDVPTSGRVRVTGELFF	TGCGCCAGCAGCCAAGACGTCCCGACTAGCGGGAGGGTAAGGGTAACCGGGGAGCTGTTTTTT
few	TRBJ2-7	-	TRBV21-1	15	CASSKMRGASYEQYF	TGTGCCAGCAGCAAAATGCGGGGGGCCTCCTACGAGCAGTACTTC
once	TRBJ1-5	-	TRBV28	14	CASTIGSRNQPQHF	TGTGCAAGCACCATAGGGTCCAGGAATCAGCCCCAGCATTTT
many	TRBJ2-5	-	TRBV5-1	15	CASSLGVLPQETQYF	TGCGCCAGCAGCTTAGGGGTCTTGCCTCAAGAGACCCAGTACTTC
-	TRBJ2-7	-	TRBV29-1	15	CSVATGTLSSYEQYF	TGCAGCGTTGCTACCGGGACATTGAGCTCCTACGAGCAGTACTTC
many	TRBJ2-3	TRBD1	TRBV12-5	17	CASGLVRGTGQTDTQYF	TGTGCTAGTGGTTTGGTACGTGGGACAGGGCAAACAGATACGCAGTATTTT
-	TRBJ1-5	-	TRBV6-1	15	CASSEIRRSNQPQHF	TGTGCCAGCAGTGAAATTAGAAGGAGCAATCAGCCCCAGCATTTT
many	TRBJ2-7	TRBD1	TRBV5-1	14	CASSPRTGSYEQYF	TGCGCCAGCAGCCCCCGGACAGGGTCCTACGAGCAGTACTTC
few	TRBJ2-1	TRBD2	TRBV4-3	16	CASSQELAGTDNEQFF	TGCGCCAGCAGCCAAGAACTAGCGGGAACCGACAATGAGCAGTTCTTC
-	TRBJ2-7	TRBD2	TRBV29-1	14	CSVDVSGSSYEQYF	TGCAGCGTTGACGTTAGCGGGAGCTCCTACGAGCAGTACTTC
many	TRBJ2-1	-	TRBV10-3	14	CAISDTGDYNEQFF	TGTGCCATCAGTGATACGGGGGATTACAATGAGCAGTTCTTC
-	TRBJ2-7	TRBD1	TRBV5-6	13	CASGPGTVHEQYF	TGTGCCAGCGGCCCCGGGACAGTCCACGAGCAGTACTTC
many	TRBJ2-1	TRBD2	TRBV12-3/TRBV12-4	17	CASSLAGGREPYNEQFF	TGTGCCAGCAGTTTAGCGGGAGGGAGGGAACCCTACAATGAGCAGTTCTTC
many	TRBJ1-1	-	TRBV6-1	11	CASSEWREAFF	TGTGCCAGCAGTGAATGGAGGGAAGCTTTCTTT
many	TRBJ2-2	-	TRBV11-3	18	CASSIRGGRAVNTGELFF	TGTGCCAGCAGTATTAGAGGTGGGAGAGCCGTTAACACCGGGGAGCTGTTTTTT
few	TRBJ2-7	-	TRBV20-1	13	CSASWQRTYEQYF	TGCAGTGCTAGTTGGCAGCGGACCTACGAGCAGTACTTC
many	TRBJ2-5	-	TRBV24-1	14	CATSESGTPETQYF	TGTGCCACCAGTGAGTCCGGGACTCCAGAGACCCAGTACTTC
many	TRBJ1-2	-	TRBV29-1	13	CSVVRGGNYGYTF	TGCAGCGTTGTGCGGGGAGGGAACTATGGCTACACCTTC
-	TRBJ2-1	TRBD1	TRBV5-1	12	CASSSGTAGQFF	TGCGCCAGCAGCTCCGGGACAGCAGGGCAGTTCTTC
few	TRBJ2-7	-	TRBV29-1	15	CSSIEPGPYSYEQYF	TGCAGCTCAATTGAACCGGGACCCTACTCCTACGAGCAGTACTTC
-	TRBJ2-2	-	TRBV4-2	11	CASSQIEELFF	TGTGCCAGCAGCCAGATAGAGGAGCTGTTTTTT
many	TRBJ2-7	-	TRBV12-3/TRBV12-4	13	CASSFQGPYEQYF	TGTGCCAGCAGTTTTCAGGGACCCTACGAGCAGTACTTC
many	TRBJ1-6	TRBD1	TRBV9	15	CASSVEGQGVSPLHF	TGTGCCAGCAGCGTAGAGGGACAGGGAGTTTCACCCCTCCACTTT
few	TRBJ2-1	-	TRBV9	17	CASSVASRGNSYNEQFF	TGTGCCAGCAGCGTAGCTAGTAGGGGGAATTCCTACAATGAGCAGTTCTTC
few	TRBJ2-7	TRBD2	TRBV28	15	CASLAFGLAGYEQYF	TGTGCCAGCCTCGCCTTCGGACTAGCGGGATACGAGCAGTACTTC
few	TRBJ2-7	TRBD1	TRBV10-3	15	CAISDWDRLSYEQYF	TGTGCCATCAGTGACTGGGACAGGCTGTCCTACGAGCAGTACTTC
-	TRBJ2-3	-	TRBV12-3/TRBV12-4	17	CASSLVRDYSWRDTQYF	TGTGCCAGCAGCCTCGTCCGGGATTATAGTTGGAGGGATACGCAGTATTTT
-	TRBJ2-3	-	TRBV20-1	15	CSARSIRGSTDTQYF	TGCAGTGCCAGAAGTATCCGGGGAAGCACAGATACGCAGTATTTT
-	TRBJ2-1	-	TRBV21-1	17	CASSSFRDRGPYNEQFF	TGTGCCAGCAGCAGCTTCCGGGACAGGGGCCCCTACAATGAGCAGTTCTTC
few	TRBJ2-7	-	TRBV7-2	16	CASSHLRPSLGHEQYF	TGTGCCAGCAGCCACCTCCGACCGTCCTTGGGACACGAGCAGTACTTC